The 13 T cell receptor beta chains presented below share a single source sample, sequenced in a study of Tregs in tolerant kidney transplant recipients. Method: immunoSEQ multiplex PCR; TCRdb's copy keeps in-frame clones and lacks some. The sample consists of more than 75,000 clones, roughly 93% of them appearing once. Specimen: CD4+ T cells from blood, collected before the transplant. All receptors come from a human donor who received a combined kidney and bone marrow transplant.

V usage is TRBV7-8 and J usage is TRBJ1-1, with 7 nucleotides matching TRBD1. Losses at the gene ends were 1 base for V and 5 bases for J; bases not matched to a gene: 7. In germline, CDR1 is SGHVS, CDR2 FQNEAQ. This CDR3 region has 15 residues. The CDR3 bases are TGTGCCAGCAGCTTAGAAGGGGACAGACGGACTGAAGCTTTCTTT. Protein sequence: CASSLEGDRRTEAFF.

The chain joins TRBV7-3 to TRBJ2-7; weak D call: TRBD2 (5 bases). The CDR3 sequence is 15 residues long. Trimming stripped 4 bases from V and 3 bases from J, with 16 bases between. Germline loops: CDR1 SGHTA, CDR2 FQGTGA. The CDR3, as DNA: TGTGCCAGCAGCTCCTCCTACGGGAAGTACTACGAGCAGTACTTC. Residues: CASSSSYGKYYEQYF.

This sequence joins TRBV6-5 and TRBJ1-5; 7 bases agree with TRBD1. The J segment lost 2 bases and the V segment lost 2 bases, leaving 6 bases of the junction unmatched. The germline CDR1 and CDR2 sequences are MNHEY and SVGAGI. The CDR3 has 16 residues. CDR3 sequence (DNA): TGTGCCAGCAGTTACCGACGGGGGACAGGCAATCAGCCCCAGCATTTT. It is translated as CASSYRRGTGNQPQHF.

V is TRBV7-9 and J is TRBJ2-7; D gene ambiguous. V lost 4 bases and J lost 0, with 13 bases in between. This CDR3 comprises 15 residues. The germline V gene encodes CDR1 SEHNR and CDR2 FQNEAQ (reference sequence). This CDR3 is CASSSRDRSSYEQYF. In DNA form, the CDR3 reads TGTGCCAGCAGCTCTAGAGACCGTTCCTCCTACGAGCAGTACTTC.

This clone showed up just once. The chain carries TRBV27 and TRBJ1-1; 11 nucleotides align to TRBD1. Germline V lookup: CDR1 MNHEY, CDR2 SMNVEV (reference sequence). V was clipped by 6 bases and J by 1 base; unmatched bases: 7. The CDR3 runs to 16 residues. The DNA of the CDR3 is TGTGCCAGCAGACGGGACAGGGGGATCTGGAACACTGAAGCTTTCTTT. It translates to CASRRDRGIWNTEAFF.

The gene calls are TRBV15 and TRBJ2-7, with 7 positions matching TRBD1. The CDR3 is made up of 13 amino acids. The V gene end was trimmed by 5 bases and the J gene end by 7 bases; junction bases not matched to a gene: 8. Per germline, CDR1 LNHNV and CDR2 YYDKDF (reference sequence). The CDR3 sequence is CATSSRDRAEQYF. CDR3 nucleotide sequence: TGTGCCACCAGCTCCCGTGACAGGGCGGAGCAGTACTTC.

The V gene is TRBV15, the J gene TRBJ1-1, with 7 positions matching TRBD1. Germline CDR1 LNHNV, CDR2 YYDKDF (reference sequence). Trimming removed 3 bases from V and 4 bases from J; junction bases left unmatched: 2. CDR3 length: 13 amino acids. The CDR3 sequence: CATSSWTGTEAFF. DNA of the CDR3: TGTGCCACCAGCAGTTGGACAGGCACTGAAGCTTTCTTT.

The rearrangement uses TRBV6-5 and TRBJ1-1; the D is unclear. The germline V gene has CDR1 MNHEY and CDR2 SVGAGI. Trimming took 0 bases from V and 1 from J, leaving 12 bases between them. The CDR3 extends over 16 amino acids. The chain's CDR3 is CASSYSRSGQNTEAFF. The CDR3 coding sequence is TGTGCCAGCAGTTACTCGAGATCAGGCCAGAACACTGAAGCTTTCTTT.

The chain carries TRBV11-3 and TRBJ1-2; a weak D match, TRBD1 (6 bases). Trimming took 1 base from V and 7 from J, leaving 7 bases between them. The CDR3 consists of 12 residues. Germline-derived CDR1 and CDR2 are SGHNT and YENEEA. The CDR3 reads CASSLARGGYTF. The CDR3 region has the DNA TGTGCCAGCAGCTTAGCCAGGGGTGGCTACACCTTC.

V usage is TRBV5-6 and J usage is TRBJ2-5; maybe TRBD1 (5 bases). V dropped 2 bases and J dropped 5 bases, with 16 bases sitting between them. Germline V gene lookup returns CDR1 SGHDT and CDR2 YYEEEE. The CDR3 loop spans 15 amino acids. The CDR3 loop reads CASSFYRPGGETQYF. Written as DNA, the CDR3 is TGTGCCAGCAGCTTTTACAGGCCGGGTGGGGAGACCCAGTACTTC.

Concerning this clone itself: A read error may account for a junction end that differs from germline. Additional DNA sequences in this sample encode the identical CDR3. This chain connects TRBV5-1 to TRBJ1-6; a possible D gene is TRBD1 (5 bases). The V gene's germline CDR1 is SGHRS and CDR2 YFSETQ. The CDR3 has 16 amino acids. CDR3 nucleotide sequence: TGCGCCAGCAGCTTGGTGGGCGGGGGAAGTTATTCCCCCCTCCACTTT. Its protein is CASSLVGGGSYSPLHF.

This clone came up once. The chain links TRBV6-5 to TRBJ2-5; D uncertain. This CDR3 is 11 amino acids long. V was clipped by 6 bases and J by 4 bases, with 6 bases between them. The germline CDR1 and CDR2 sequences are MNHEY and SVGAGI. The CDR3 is CASSRGETQYF. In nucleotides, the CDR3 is TGTGCCAGCAGCCGAGGAGAGACCCAGTACTTC.

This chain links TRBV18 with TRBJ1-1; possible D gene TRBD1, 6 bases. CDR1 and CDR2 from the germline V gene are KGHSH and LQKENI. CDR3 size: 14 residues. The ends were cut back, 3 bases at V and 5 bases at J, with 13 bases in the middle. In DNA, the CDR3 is TGTGCCAGCTCACCCACAAGGACAGATACTGAAGCTTTCTTT. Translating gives CASSPTRTDTEAFF. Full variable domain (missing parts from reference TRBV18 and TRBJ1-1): NAGVMQNPRHLVRRRGQEARLRCSPMKGHSHVYWYRQLPEEGLKFMVYLQKENIIDESGMPKERFSAEFPKEGPSILRIQQVVRGDSAAYFCASSPTRTDTEAFFGQGTRLTVV.